The sequence of this TCR beta chain was determined in a study of blood T cell repertoires in COVID-19. Study-level background: The origin of the acute and convalescent COVID-19 samples was the United States, Italy and Spain. T cells, B-cell-depleted T cells, or PBMCs supplied cDNA or gDNA.

Original analysis: Nucleated cell number was recorded as an estimate derived from reference gene primer amplification. Only in-frame clones appear in the TCRdb table, and some are missing; sequencing was by immunoSEQ multiplex PCR. V and J calls and clone size are as listed in that table; D and trimming were resolved from the DNA. Among 200,000 to 250,000 clones listed, about 78% were seen once. Trimming shortened V by 0 bases and J by 7 bases, and 9 bases separated the two germline ends. The CDR3 extends over 14 amino acids. The germline CDR1 and CDR2 sequences are MNHEY and SMNVEV (reference sequence).

The rearrangement links TRBV27 to TRBJ2-2; possible D gene TRBD2, 5 bases. Sequencing was carried out using peripheral blood. This clonotype was sampled from a woman in her seventies with acute or convalescent COVID-19. In DNA, the CDR3 is TGTGCCAGCAGTTTATCGGCGGGTAGCGGGGAGCTGTTTTTT. Amino acid sequence: CASSLSAGSGELFF.